This entry concerns a single TCR beta chain. Methods used by the authors: Junction-only immunoSEQ sequences carried no quality scores, so filtering differed. Sequenced by immunoSEQ multiplex PCR; TCRdb stores in-frame clones only, minus some. The V and J calls and clone size come from that table; D and trimming were worked out from the DNA. The table shows more than 2,000,000 clones, with roughly 93% occurring only once. The source of the sample is a study of shared clonotypes between healthy human individuals. The germline gives CDR1 LNHNV, CDR2 YYDKDF (reference sequence). The CDR3 is made up of 14 amino acids. V trimming: 5 bases; J trimming: 6 bases; junction bases outside the gene matches: 6.

Source material: naive CD4+ T cells from PBMCs. Subset described: CD45RA+ positively selected. The receptor was derived from a man between 18 and 35 years old in good health. Some clones in this sample may be carry-over from other donors' samples. The J gene is TRBJ1-5, the V gene TRBV15; 8 bases line up with TRBD1. As DNA, the CDR3 is TGTGCCACCAGCCGGGTGACAGGGGCTCAGCCCCAGCATTTT. Encoded protein: CATSRVTGAQPQHF.